These 26 T cell receptor beta chains originate from one sample sequenced in a study of control samples from healthy donors and cancer patients. Measured with immunoSEQ multiplex PCR; TCRdb has only the in-frame clones, and not every one. The sample yields 200,000 or so clones, around 94% seen once. Sequenced material: blood. These receptor sequences come from a man in his forties or fifties in good health.

The chain is built from TRBV5-1 and TRBJ2-7; 10 nucleotides align to TRBD1. Germline CDR1 is SGHRS and CDR2 is YFSETQ. This CDR3 has 14 amino acids. Trimming removed 2 bases from V and 5 bases from J; junction bases left unmatched: 4. This CDR3 is CASSFRQGANEQYF. CDR3 bases: TGCGCCAGCAGCTTCAGACAGGGGGCAAACGAGCAGTACTTC.

CDR3 in DNA: TGCGCCAGCAGCTGGGACTCCGAAGAGACCCAGTACTTC. As protein: CASSWDSEETQYF. The rearrangement joins TRBV5-1 to TRBJ2-5; tentative D call: TRBD2 (6 bases). CDR1 SGHRS and CDR2 YFSETQ come from the germline V gene. The CDR3 has 13 residues. V lost 3 bases to trimming and J lost 3 bases, with 9 bases between them. The full variable domain, with the rest looked up from reference TRBV5-1 and TRBJ2-5, is KAGVTQTPRYLIKTRGQQVTLSCSPISGHRSVSWYQQTPGQGLQFLFEYFSETQRNKGNFPGRFSGRQFSNSRSEMNVSTLELGDSALYLCASSWDSEETQYFGPGTRLLVL.

The chain joins TRBV7-8 to TRBJ2-1, with TRBD2 matching over 7 bases. Germline V gives CDR1 SGHVS, CDR2 FQNEAQ. The CDR3 loop spans 17 amino acids. J gave up 4 bases and V 1 base, and 10 bases lay outside the gene matches. In DNA, the CDR3 is TGTGCCAGCAGCTTAGGTTTTCGCGGGGGAAATTACAATGAGCAGTTCTTC. It encodes CASSLGFRGGNYNEQFF. The entire variable domain, with the rest obtained from reference TRBV7-8 and TRBJ2-1, is as follows: GAGVSQSPRYKVAKRGQDVALRCDPISGHVSLFWYQQALGQGPEFLTYFQNEAQLDKSGLPSDRFFAERPEGSVSTLKIQRTQQEDSAVYLCASSLGFRGGNYNEQFFGPGTRLTVL.

The chain is built from TRBV6-5 and TRBJ1-1; D is undetermined. The germline gives CDR1 MNHEY, CDR2 SVGAGI. The CDR3 covers 15 residues. Trimming pared 6 bases from V and 3 bases from J, leaving 17 bases between. The DNA of the CDR3 is TGTGCCAGCAGCGCGGTGCGAGGTATGGACACTGAAGCTTTCTTT. This sequence encodes CASSAVRGMDTEAFF.

The chain links TRBV9 to TRBJ2-3; 7 nucleotides match TRBD1. The V segment lost 4 bases and the J segment 4 bases; nucleotides outside the gene matches: 6. Looked up from germline, CDR1 is SGDLS and CDR2 is YYNGEE. This CDR3 is 14 amino acids long. CDR3 DNA sequence: TGTGCCAGCAGCCGGGACAGTATTGCAGATACGCAGTATTTT. Translating it yields CASSRDSIADTQYF.

V and J are TRBV6-4 and TRBJ2-1; 8 nucleotides align to TRBD2. Losses at the gene ends were 5 bases for V and 7 bases for J; bases not matched to a gene: 10. Germline CDR1 is MRHNA and CDR2 is SNTAGT. The CDR3 extends over 15 amino acids. The CDR3 DNA sequence: TGTGCCAGCAGTCGGGGGGAGCGGGGGATAAATGAGCAGTTCTTC. This translates into CASSRGERGINEQFF.

The chain is built from TRBV7-2 and TRBJ2-5, with 7 bases lining up with TRBD2. The germline gives CDR1 SGHTA, CDR2 FQGNSA. The CDR3 length is 14 residues. V dropped 0 bases and J dropped 3; count of bases not matched to a gene: 1. The CDR3: CASSLAGGEETQYF. The CDR3 DNA is TGTGCCAGCAGCTTAGCGGGAGGGGAAGAGACCCAGTACTTC. Full variable domain (remainder filled in from reference TRBV7-2 and TRBJ2-5): GAGVSQSPSNKVTEKGKDVELRCDPISGHTALYWYRQSLGQGLEFLIYFQGNSAPDKSGLPSDRFSAERTGGSVSTLTIQRTQQEDSAVYLCASSLAGGEETQYFGPGTRLLVL.

V gene TRBV6-5 combines with J gene TRBJ2-7; tentative D call: TRBD1 (6 bases). The CDR3 length is 14 residues. The germline V gene encodes CDR1 MNHEY and CDR2 SVGAGI. V was trimmed by 2 bases and J by 1 base, leaving 9 bases between them. CDR3 in amino acids: CASSYTGQSYEQYF. The CDR3 DNA follows: TGTGCCAGCAGTTACACCGGACAGTCCTACGAGCAGTACTTC.

This sequence joins TRBV28 and TRBJ1-5, with 7 bases fitting TRBD1. The CDR3 consists of 14 residues. V dropped 6 bases and J dropped 2; count of bases not matched to a gene: 4. Germline V gives CDR1 MDHEN, CDR2 SYDVKM. CDR3 nucleotides: TGTGCCAGCAGGGACAGGAGACGCAATCAGCCCCAGCATTTT. Its protein product is CASRDRRRNQPQHF.

Only a few counts were recorded for this clone. Other DNA sequences in this specimen translate into the identical CDR3. J is TRBJ1-1 and V is TRBV6-5; D is undetermined. The CDR3 spans 14 residues. With 2 bases removed from V and 0 bases from J, the gap between germline ends came to 7 bases. Per the germline V gene, CDR1 is MNHEY and CDR2 is SVGAGI. CDR3: CASSYRGLNTEAFF. The CDR3 DNA sequence: TGTGCCAGCAGTTACCGGGGTTTGAACACTGAAGCTTTCTTT.

This chain joins TRBV5-1 and TRBJ2-1, with 8 bases aligning to TRBD2. The CDR3 totals 19 residues. V gave up 7 bases and J gave up 0 bases; unmatched junction bases: 18. The germline gives CDR1 SGHRS, CDR2 YFSETQ. DNA of the CDR3: TGCGCCAGCGTTTTTACACCCTTACGGGGGGGTAGCTCCTACAATGAGCAGTTCTTC. Amino acids: CASVFTPLRGGSSYNEQFF.

The genes are TRBV7-2 and TRBJ1-4, with 8 bases fitting TRBD1. The CDR3 loop spans 15 amino acids. Unmatched junction bases numbered 5, after V lost 4 bases and J lost 4 bases. CDR1 SGHTA and CDR2 FQGNSA come from the germline V gene. In DNA, the CDR3 is TGTGCCAGCAGCTCTCCGGGACAGGTTAATGAAAAACTGTTTTTT. Translation: CASSSPGQVNEKLFF.

The chain employs TRBV9 and TRBJ1-2; D gene uncertain. Germline CDR1 is SGDLS and CDR2 is YYNGEE. V was trimmed by 5 bases and J by 8 bases, leaving 19 bases between them. The CDR3 length is 14 residues. DNA of the CDR3: TGTGCCAGCAGGGCTAGTGGACGAGCGGGAGGCTACACCTTC. This gives the protein CASRASGRAGGYTF.

V usage is TRBV19 and J usage is TRBJ1-4, with TRBD1 as a possible D gene (6 bases). The V and J ends lost 3 bases and 6 bases respectively, with 11 bases between them. The CDR3 runs 14 residues. Germline CDR1 reads LNHDA; CDR2 reads SQIVND (reference sequence). The CDR3 DNA sequence: TGTGCCAGTAGTATTATGGACAGTCATGAAAAACTGTTTTTT. It specifies CASSIMDSHEKLFF.

This rearrangement joins TRBV5-1 to TRBJ1-1; 11 bases align to TRBD1. J gave up 3 bases and V 4 bases, and 2 bases lay outside the gene matches. The CDR3 consists of 14 residues. The germline V gene has CDR1 SGHRS and CDR2 YFSETQ. The chain's CDR3 is CASSKGQGDTEAFF. Here the CDR3 DNA reads TGCGCCAGCAGCAAGGGACAGGGGGACACTGAAGCTTTCTTT.

The rearrangement joins TRBV6-5 to TRBJ1-1, with D unresolved. The ends were cut back, 4 bases at V and 1 base at J, with 10 bases in the middle. CDR1 is MNHEY and CDR2 is SVGAGI in the germline V gene. This CDR3 has 14 amino acids. The CDR3 sequence is CASSLGLSNTEAFF. The CDR3 coding sequence is TGTGCCAGCAGTTTGGGATTATCGAACACTGAAGCTTTCTTT.

The rearrangement uses TRBV24-1 and TRBJ1-2; perhaps TRBD1 as D (6 bases). The CDR3 sequence is 15 residues long. The germline V gene has CDR1 KGHDR and CDR2 SFDVKD. Trimming pared 4 bases from V and 8 bases from J, leaving 19 bases between. As DNA, the CDR3 is TGTGCCACCAGTGACCCCGCACAGGGCTTCTCCGGCTACACCTTC. Translating gives CATSDPAQGFSGYTF.

This sequence joins TRBV6-6 and TRBJ1-2; 8 positions agree with TRBD1. The V gene end was trimmed by 5 bases and the J gene end by 8 bases; junction bases not matched to a gene: 13. The germline V gene has CDR1 MNHNY and CDR2 SVGAGI (reference sequence). The CDR3 runs to 15 residues. CDR3 in amino acids: CASSSPQGALSGYTF. The CDR3 DNA follows: TGTGCCAGCAGTAGTCCGCAGGGGGCCTTAAGCGGCTACACCTTC.

This clone was counted only a few times. A junction boundary mismatches the germline segment, possibly from a read error. The chain joins TRBV2 to TRBJ1-2; 7 nucleotides align to TRBD1. Per the germline V gene, CDR1 is SNHLY and CDR2 is FYNNEI. This CDR3 comprises 13 residues. The CDR3 loop is CASRQQQDTQGAF. CDR3 DNA: TGTGCCAGCAGGCAACAACAGGATACCCAGGGGGCCTTC.

This chain connects TRBV4-2 to TRBJ2-3; 11 positions match TRBD2. CDR1 is LGHNA and CDR2 is YNFKEQ in the germline V gene. The V segment lost 2 bases and the J segment 4 bases; nucleotides outside the gene matches: 14. The CDR3 is made up of 19 amino acids. The CDR3 region is CASSQLAGTSGPGADTQYF. The CDR3 DNA is TGTGCCAGCAGCCAACTCGCCGGGACTAGCGGTCCTGGTGCAGATACGCAGTATTTT.

J is TRBJ2-7 and V is TRBV23-1, with D unresolved. TRBV23-1 qualifies as an ORF whose function is uncertain. CDR3 size: 17 residues. The V end was cut by 2 bases, the J end by 0 bases, with 17 bases between. The CDR3 nucleotides read TGCGCCAGCAGTCAAAAAGCACAGCCTTGCCCCTCCTACGAGCAGTACTTC. This sequence encodes CASSQKAQPCPSYEQYF.

The chain joins TRBV9 to TRBJ1-5; tentatively, D is TRBD1 (5 bases). The V gene lost 5 bases and the J gene lost 5 bases, with 20 bases spanning the gap. CDR1 is SGDLS, CDR2 YYNGEE, per germline. The CDR3 totals 16 residues. The CDR3 loop reads CASRTAGSQRYQPQHF. The DNA of the CDR3 is TGTGCCAGCAGAACCGCAGGGTCCCAGCGATATCAGCCCCAGCATTTT.

This rearrangement joins TRBV3-1 (or the pseudogene TRBV3-2) to TRBJ2-7, with a possible D match to TRBD1 (6 bases). The CDR3 is 14 residues long. V was cut by 2 bases and J by 4 bases, with 12 bases left in between. Germline V gives CDR1 LGHDT, CDR2 YNNKEL (reference sequence). The CDR3 loop reads CASSQKGQRYEQYF. The CDR3 DNA is TGTGCCAGCAGCCAAAAAGGACAGAGGTACGAGCAGTACTTC.

This chain connects TRBV5-1 to TRBJ2-5, with D uncertain. Trimming removed 0 bases at V and 5 bases at J, with 8 bases between. CDR3 length equals 13 residues. Germline CDR1 and CDR2: SGHRS and YFSETQ. CDR3 region: CASSLGQAETQYF. The CDR3 DNA reads as TGCGCCAGCAGCTTGGGCCAAGCGGAGACCCAGTACTTC.

The chain uses TRBV18 and TRBJ2-3, with 10 positions matching TRBD1. V trimming: 5 bases; J trimming: 1 base; junction bases outside the gene matches: 3. The germline V gene has CDR1 KGHSH and CDR2 LQKENI. This CDR3 has 15 amino acids. For the CDR3, the DNA is TGTGCCAGCTCAGCCGGGACAGGGGGCACAGATACGCAGTATTTT. Translated: CASSAGTGGTDTQYF. The whole variable domain, remainder taken from reference TRBV18 and TRBJ2-3, is NAGVMQNPRHLVRRRGQEARLRCSPMKGHSHVYWYRQLPEEGLKFMVYLQKENIIDESGMPKERFSAEFPKEGPSILRIQQVVRGDSAAYFCASSAGTGGTDTQYFGPGTRLTVL.

This clone was observed a single time. The genes are TRBV7-9 and TRBJ1-1; 7 nucleotides align to TRBD1. Germline assignment: CDR1 SEHNR and CDR2 FQNEAQ (reference sequence). The J segment lost 4 bases and the V segment lost 5 bases, leaving 10 bases of the junction unmatched. The CDR3 is 15 amino acids. CDR3 DNA sequence: TGTGCCAGCAGCCCCGCCGACAGGGTAATCACTGAAGCTTTCTTT. Protein product: CASSPADRVITEAFF.